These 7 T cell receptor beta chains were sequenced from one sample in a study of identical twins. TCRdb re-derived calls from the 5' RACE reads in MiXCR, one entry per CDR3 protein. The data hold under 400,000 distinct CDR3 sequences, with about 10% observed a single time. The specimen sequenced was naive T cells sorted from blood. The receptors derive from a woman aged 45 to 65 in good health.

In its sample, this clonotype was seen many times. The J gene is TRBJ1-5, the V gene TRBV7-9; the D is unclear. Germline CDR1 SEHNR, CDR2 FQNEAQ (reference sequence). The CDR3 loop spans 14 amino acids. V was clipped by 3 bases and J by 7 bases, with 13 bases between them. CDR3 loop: CASSFGGEGQPQHF. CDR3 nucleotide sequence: TGTGCCAGCAGCTTCGGCGGGGAGGGACAGCCCCAGCATTTT. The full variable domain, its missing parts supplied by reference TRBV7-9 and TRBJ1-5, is DTGVSQNPRHKITKRGQNVTFRCDPISEHNRLYWYRQTLGQGPEFLTYFQNEAQLEKSRLLSDRFSAERPKGSFSTLEIQRTEQGDSAMYLCASSFGGEGQPQHFGDGTRLSIL.

Written as DNA, the CDR3 is TGCAGTGCCCGCGGACTAGCGGGAGGGCCATCGAATGAGCAGTTCTTC. The encoded protein is CSARGLAGGPSNEQFF. J is TRBJ2-1 and V is TRBV20-1, with 15 bases lining up with TRBD2. The junction had 10 bases not matched to a gene; V was cut back by 6 bases and J by 7 bases. The CDR3 totals 16 residues. Germline-derived CDR1 and CDR2 are DFQATT and SNEGSKA (reference sequence).

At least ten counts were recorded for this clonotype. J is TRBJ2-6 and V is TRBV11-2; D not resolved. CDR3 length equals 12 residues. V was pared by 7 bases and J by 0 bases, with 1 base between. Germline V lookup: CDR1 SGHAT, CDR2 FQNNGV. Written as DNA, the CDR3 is TGTGCCAGCACCTCTGGGGCCAACGTCCTGACTTTC. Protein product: CASTSGANVLTF. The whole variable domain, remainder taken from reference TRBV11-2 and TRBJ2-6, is EAGVAQSPRYKIIEKRQSVAFWCNPISGHATLYWYQQILGQGPKLLIQFQNNGVVDDSQLPKDRFSAERLKGVDSTLKIQPAKLEDSAVYLCASTSGANVLTFGAGSRLTVL.

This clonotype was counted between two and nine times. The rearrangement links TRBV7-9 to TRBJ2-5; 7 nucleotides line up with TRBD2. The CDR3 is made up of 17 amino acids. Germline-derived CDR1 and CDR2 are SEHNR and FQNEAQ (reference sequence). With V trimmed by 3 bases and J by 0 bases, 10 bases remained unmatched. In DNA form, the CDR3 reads TGTGCCAGCAGCTTGGGTTCCGGGGGGATGTACCAAGAGACCCAGTACTTC. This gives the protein CASSLGSGGMYQETQYF.

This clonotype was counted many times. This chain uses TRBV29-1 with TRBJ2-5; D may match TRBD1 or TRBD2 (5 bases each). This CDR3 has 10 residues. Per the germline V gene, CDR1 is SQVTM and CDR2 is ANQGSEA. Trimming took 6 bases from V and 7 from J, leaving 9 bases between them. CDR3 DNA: TGCAGCGTGGGGGTCGGGACCCAGTACTTC. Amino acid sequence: CSVGVGTQYF.

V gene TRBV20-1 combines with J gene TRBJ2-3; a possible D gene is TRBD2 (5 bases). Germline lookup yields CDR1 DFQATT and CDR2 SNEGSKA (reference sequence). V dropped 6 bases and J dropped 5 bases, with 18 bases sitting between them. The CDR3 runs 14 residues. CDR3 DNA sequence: TGCAGTGCCCAGGACTTTAAGAAAGTAGATACGCAGTATTTT. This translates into CSAQDFKKVDTQYF.

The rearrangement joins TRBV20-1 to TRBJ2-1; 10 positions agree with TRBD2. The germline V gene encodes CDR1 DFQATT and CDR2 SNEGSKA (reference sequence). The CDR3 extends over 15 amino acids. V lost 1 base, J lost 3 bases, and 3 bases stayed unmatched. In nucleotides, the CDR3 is TGCAGTGCTAGAGTTCTAGCGGGGGACTACAATGAGCAGTTCTTC. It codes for CSARVLAGDYNEQFF.